The next 24 T cell receptor beta chains were all read from a single sample in a study of cytomegalovirus exposure and HLA in healthy donors. Primers: 60 Vbeta forward and 13 Jbeta reverse. Produced via immunoSEQ multiplex PCR; TCRdb's table is partial and in-frame only. The sample yields 65,000 to 90,000 clones, roughly 70% seen once. The sequenced sample consisted of PBMCs. The receptors shown here come from a woman in her thirties or forties in good health and CMV-seropositive.

The CDR3 region is CTSSQDELGMQKPNSPLHF. CDR3 in DNA: TGCACCAGCAGCCAAGATGAACTGGGCATGCAGAAACCTAATTCACCCCTCCACTTT. The chain has TRBV1 and TRBJ1-6; TRBD1 is taken as the D call from the table, unchecked against the DNA. TRBV1 is assigned pseudogene status. CDR3 length: 19 amino acids.

V usage is TRBV5-4 and J usage is TRBJ2-7; D is possibly TRBD1 (6 bases). Germline V CDR1 and CDR2: SGHNT, YYREEE (reference sequence). V dropped 0 bases and J dropped 6 bases, with 16 bases sitting between them. There are 15 residues in the CDR3. This CDR3 reads CASSLAGQSRFEQYF. CDR3 bases: TGTGCCAGCAGCTTGGCCGGACAGAGTCGGTTCGAGCAGTACTTC.

The chain has TRBV5-1 and TRBJ2-3, with 9 bases fitting TRBD2. The CDR3 runs to 16 residues. The germline gives CDR1 SGHRS, CDR2 YFSETQ. The ends lost 0 bases at V and 2 bases at J; junction bases unmatched: 4. CDR3 protein: CASSLGGGGATDTQYF. CDR3 DNA sequence: TGCGCCAGCAGCTTGGGAGGCGGGGGGGCCACAGATACGCAGTATTTT.

The chain recombines TRBV5-1 with TRBJ2-5; 10 positions match TRBD1. The CDR3 runs to 16 residues. With V trimmed by 3 bases and J by 2 bases, 7 bases remained unmatched. CDR1 and CDR2 from the germline V gene are SGHRS and YFSETQ. The CDR3 DNA reads TGCGCCAGCAGCTCGCCCCGGGACAGGGGACAAGAGACCCAGTACTTC. Its translation is CASSSPRDRGQETQYF.

The gene calls are TRBV5-4 and TRBJ2-7; possible D gene TRBD2, 5 bases. There are 14 residues in the CDR3. Between the trimmed V and J ends, which lost 4 bases and 5 bases, there was a span of 16 bases. From germline, CDR1 is SGHNT and CDR2 YYREEE (reference sequence). The CDR3 loop is CASSPDSRSDEQYF. The CDR3 nucleotides are TGTGCCAGCAGCCCGGACTCCCGCAGCGACGAGCAGTACTTC.

About this clone itself: The same CDR3 can be traced to other DNA sequences in this sample. The chain recombines TRBV2 with TRBJ1-6; 8 nucleotides agree with TRBD1. Losses at the gene ends were 4 bases for V and 10 bases for J; bases not matched to a gene: 6. The CDR3 has 14 amino acids. Germline V gene sequence: CDR1 SNHLY, CDR2 FYNNEI. The CDR3 loop reads CASSATGEGSPLHF. CDR3 DNA sequence: TGTGCCAGCAGTGCGACAGGGGAAGGATCACCCCTCCACTTT. Based on the CDR3 plus reference TRBV2 and TRBJ1-6, the full variable domain is EPEVTQTPSHQVTQMGQEVILRCVPISNHLYFYWYRQILGQKVEFLVSFYNNEISEKSEIFDDQFSVERPDGSNFTLKIRSTKLEDSAMYFCASSATGEGSPLHFGNGTRLTVT.

This clone was recorded only once. The V and J genes are TRBV6-4 and TRBJ1-4, with a weak D call TRBD1 (5 bases). Germline V gives CDR1 MRHNA, CDR2 SNTAGT. CDR3 size: 14 residues. Trimming cost V 5 bases and J 5 bases, with 12 bases left between them. This CDR3 reads CASSRQLQNEKLFF. CDR3 bases: TGTGCCAGCAGTCGACAGCTTCAGAATGAAAAACTGTTTTTT.

V is TRBV2 and J is TRBJ2-7; TRBD1 might be the D (6 bases). This CDR3 has 14 residues. The V gene's germline CDR1 is SNHLY and CDR2 FYNNEI. V lost 4 bases, J lost 3 bases, and 13 bases lay in between. CDR3 region: CASSVYGQLYEQYF. The CDR3 region has the DNA TGTGCCAGCAGTGTATACGGACAGCTCTACGAGCAGTACTTC.

This chain joins TRBV5-4 and TRBJ2-2; TRBD2 might be the D (7 bases). This CDR3 has 16 amino acids. The V gene's germline CDR1 is SGHNT and CDR2 YYREEE (reference sequence). V was trimmed by 4 bases and J by 4 bases, leaving 17 bases between them. CDR3 residues: CASSPRGGVSTGELFF. The CDR3 nucleotides are TGTGCCAGCAGCCCGAGGGGGGGGGTTAGCACCGGGGAGCTGTTTTTT.

The chain has TRBV7-3 and TRBJ1-3, with D hard to call. From germline, CDR1 is SGHTA and CDR2 FQGTGA. Trimming cost V 3 bases and J 2 bases, with 5 bases left between them. This CDR3 region has 13 residues. The CDR3 sequence: CASSFLPGNTIYF. CDR3 DNA: TGTGCCAGCAGCTTCCTCCCTGGAAACACCATATATTTT. The entire variable domain, with the rest obtained from reference TRBV7-3 and TRBJ1-3, is as follows: GAGVSQTPSNKVTEKGKYVELRCDPISGHTALYWYRQSLGQGPEFLIYFQGTGAADDSGLPNDRFFAVRPEGSVSTLKIQRTERGDSAVYLCASSFLPGNTIYFGEGSWLTVV.

The chain combines TRBV4-1 with TRBJ2-5; possibly TRBD2 for D (5 bases). V lost 2 bases and J lost 5, with 9 bases in between. Germline CDR1 is MGHRA and CDR2 is YSYEKL. This CDR3 has 13 amino acids. CDR3 residues: CASSQLGSETQYF. The CDR3 DNA reads as TGCGCCAGCAGCCAATTAGGGAGCGAGACCCAGTACTTC.

This clone occurred once. The rearrangement joins TRBV27 to TRBJ1-1, with a weak D call TRBD1 (6 bases). Germline V gene sequence: CDR1 MNHEY, CDR2 SMNVEV (reference sequence). V was shortened by 3 bases and J by 7 bases, with 21 bases between the two germline ends. The CDR3 spans 16 residues. This chain's CDR3 is CASSFGSGGPWGEAFF. CDR3 bases: TGTGCCAGCAGTTTCGGGTCGGGGGGCCCTTGGGGTGAAGCTTTCTTT.

This chain connects TRBV12-5 to TRBJ1-5, with D possibly TRBD1 on 5 matching bases. Germline assignment: CDR1 LGHNT and CDR2 FRNRAP. The CDR3 sequence is 13 residues long. Trimming left V 7 bases short and J 7 bases short, with 14 bases between. CDR3 DNA sequence: TGTGCTAGTGTCTTCGACCGGGGGCAGCCCCAGCATTTT. This codes for CASVFDRGQPQHF.

The V and J genes are TRBV11-3 and TRBJ1-5; perhaps TRBD1 as D (5 bases). CDR3 length equals 13 residues. Looked up from germline, CDR1 is SGHNT and CDR2 is YENEEA. Trimming removed 4 bases at V and 6 bases at J, with 10 bases between. The CDR3 DNA follows: TGTGCCAGCAGCTATGACAGTTCTCAGCCCCAGCATTTT. Encoded protein: CASSYDSSQPQHF.

This clone is medium-sized within its sample. The chain is built from TRBV7-9 and TRBJ2-5; D is perhaps TRBD2 (6 bases). V was trimmed by 1 base and J by 5 bases, leaving 11 bases between them. CDR1 and CDR2 (germline): SEHNR, FQNEAQ (reference sequence). The CDR3 consists of 14 residues. The CDR3 DNA sequence: TGTGCCAGCAGCTTAGTGCAGGAGGGTGAGACCCAGTACTTC. Translation gives CASSLVQEGETQYF. The full variable domain, completed using reference TRBV7-9 and TRBJ2-5, is DTGVSQNPRHKITKRGQNVTFRCDPISEHNRLYWYRQTLGQGPEFLTYFQNEAQLEKSRLLSDRFSAERPKGSFSTLEIQRTEQGDSAMYLCASSLVQEGETQYFGPGTRLLVL.

Only one count was recorded for this clone. The chain is built from TRBV7-2 and TRBJ1-1; a weak D match, TRBD1 (5 bases). Per germline, CDR1 SGHTA and CDR2 FQGNSA. The CDR3 covers 16 residues. V was clipped by 2 bases and J by 1 base, with 14 bases between them. CDR3 in DNA: TGTGCCAGCAGCTTACCAGCGGGGCGGAAGAACACTGAAGCTTTCTTT. Residues: CASSLPAGRKNTEAFF. The full variable domain, completed using reference TRBV7-2 and TRBJ1-1, is GAGVSQSPSNKVTEKGKDVELRCDPISGHTALYWYRQSLGQGLEFLIYFQGNSAPDKSGLPSDRFSAERTGGSVSTLTIQRTQQEDSAVYLCASSLPAGRKNTEAFFGQGTRLTVV.

V is TRBV18 and J is TRBJ1-2; TRBD1 agrees at 8 bases. Trimming removed 2 bases from V and 1 base from J; junction bases left unmatched: 0. The CDR3 loop spans 14 amino acids. Germline CDR1 KGHSH, CDR2 LQKENI. The CDR3 spells CASSPDRGNYGYTF. The CDR3 DNA reads as TGTGCCAGCTCACCAGACAGGGGTAACTATGGCTACACCTTC.

V gene TRBV19 combines with J gene TRBJ2-3; D is ambiguous. This CDR3 has 13 residues. Germline V gene lookup returns CDR1 LNHDA and CDR2 SQIVND (reference sequence). Trimming removed 0 bases from V and 3 bases from J, with 4 bases in between. CDR3 sequence: CASSIDETDTQYF. CDR3 coding DNA: TGTGCCAGTAGTATAGACGAGACAGATACGCAGTATTTT.

The rearrangement links TRBV2 to TRBJ1-2; the D gene is possibly TRBD1 (6 bases). Germline CDR1 and CDR2: SNHLY and FYNNEI. The CDR3 spans 12 residues. Deletions cut 6 bases from V and 5 bases from J, with 10 bases between. CDR3 protein: CASREDSYGYTF. The CDR3 nucleotides are TGTGCCAGCAGAGAGGACAGTTATGGCTACACCTTC.

V and J are TRBV27 and TRBJ1-5, with 10 positions matching TRBD1. CDR1 is MNHEY and CDR2 is SMNVEV in the germline V gene (reference sequence). The CDR3 loop spans 14 amino acids. V lost 5 bases and J lost 7; bases outside the gene matches: 5. CDR3 loop: CASSPTGGGQPQHF. The DNA of the CDR3 is TGTGCCAGCAGTCCGACAGGGGGCGGCCAGCCCCAGCATTTT.

This chain joins TRBV19 and TRBJ2-3, with 7 nucleotides matching TRBD1. The CDR3 covers 14 residues. Trimming cost V 8 bases and J 2 bases; bases outside gene matches: 7. Germline V gene data show CDR1 as LNHDA and CDR2 as SQIVND (reference sequence). CDR3 loop: CASSGQLFTDTQYF. The DNA for the CDR3 is TGTGCCAGTTCGGGACAGCTATTCACAGATACGCAGTATTTT.

The chain recombines TRBV19 with TRBJ2-1, with D unclear. V shed 8 bases and J shed 4 bases, with 9 bases lying between them. Germline CDR1 LNHDA, CDR2 SQIVND (reference sequence). This CDR3 has 12 amino acids. This chain's CDR3 is CASLHSYNEQFF. The CDR3 bases are TGTGCCAGTCTTCATAGTTACAATGAGCAGTTCTTC. Variable domain in full (rest from reference TRBV19 and TRBJ2-1): DGGITQSPKYLFRKEGQNVTLSCEQNLNHDAMYWYRQDPGQGLRLIYYSQIVNDFQKGDIAEGYSVSREKKESFPLTVTSAQKNPTAFYLCASLHSYNEQFFGPGTRLTVL.

The chain carries TRBV19 and TRBJ2-7, with D perhaps matching TRBD2 (5 bases). The CDR3 has 13 residues. Germline V gives CDR1 LNHDA, CDR2 SQIVND (reference sequence). V gave up 9 bases and J gave up 5 bases, with 17 bases separating them. The CDR3 nucleotides read TGTGCCAGCACCCGGGATGCGTCCGACGAGCAGTACTTC. Protein sequence: CASTRDASDEQYF.

This clone has a single count. DNA for the CDR3: TGTGCCAGCAGCTTATGGGCTAGCGGGGTATACAATGAGCAGTTCTTC. It yields the protein CASSLWASGVYNEQFF. This sequence joins TRBV7-2 and TRBJ2-1; 9 bases are shared with TRBD2. The germline V gene encodes CDR1 SGHTA and CDR2 FQGNSA. V trimming: 2 bases; J trimming: 4 bases; junction bases outside the gene matches: 6. This CDR3 comprises 16 residues. Using reference TRBV7-2 and TRBJ2-1 for the parts outside the CDR3, the full variable domain is GAGVSQSPSNKVTEKGKDVELRCDPISGHTALYWYRQSLGQGLEFLIYFQGNSAPDKSGLPSDRFSAERTGGSVSTLTIQRTQQEDSAVYLCASSLWASGVYNEQFFGPGTRLTVL.